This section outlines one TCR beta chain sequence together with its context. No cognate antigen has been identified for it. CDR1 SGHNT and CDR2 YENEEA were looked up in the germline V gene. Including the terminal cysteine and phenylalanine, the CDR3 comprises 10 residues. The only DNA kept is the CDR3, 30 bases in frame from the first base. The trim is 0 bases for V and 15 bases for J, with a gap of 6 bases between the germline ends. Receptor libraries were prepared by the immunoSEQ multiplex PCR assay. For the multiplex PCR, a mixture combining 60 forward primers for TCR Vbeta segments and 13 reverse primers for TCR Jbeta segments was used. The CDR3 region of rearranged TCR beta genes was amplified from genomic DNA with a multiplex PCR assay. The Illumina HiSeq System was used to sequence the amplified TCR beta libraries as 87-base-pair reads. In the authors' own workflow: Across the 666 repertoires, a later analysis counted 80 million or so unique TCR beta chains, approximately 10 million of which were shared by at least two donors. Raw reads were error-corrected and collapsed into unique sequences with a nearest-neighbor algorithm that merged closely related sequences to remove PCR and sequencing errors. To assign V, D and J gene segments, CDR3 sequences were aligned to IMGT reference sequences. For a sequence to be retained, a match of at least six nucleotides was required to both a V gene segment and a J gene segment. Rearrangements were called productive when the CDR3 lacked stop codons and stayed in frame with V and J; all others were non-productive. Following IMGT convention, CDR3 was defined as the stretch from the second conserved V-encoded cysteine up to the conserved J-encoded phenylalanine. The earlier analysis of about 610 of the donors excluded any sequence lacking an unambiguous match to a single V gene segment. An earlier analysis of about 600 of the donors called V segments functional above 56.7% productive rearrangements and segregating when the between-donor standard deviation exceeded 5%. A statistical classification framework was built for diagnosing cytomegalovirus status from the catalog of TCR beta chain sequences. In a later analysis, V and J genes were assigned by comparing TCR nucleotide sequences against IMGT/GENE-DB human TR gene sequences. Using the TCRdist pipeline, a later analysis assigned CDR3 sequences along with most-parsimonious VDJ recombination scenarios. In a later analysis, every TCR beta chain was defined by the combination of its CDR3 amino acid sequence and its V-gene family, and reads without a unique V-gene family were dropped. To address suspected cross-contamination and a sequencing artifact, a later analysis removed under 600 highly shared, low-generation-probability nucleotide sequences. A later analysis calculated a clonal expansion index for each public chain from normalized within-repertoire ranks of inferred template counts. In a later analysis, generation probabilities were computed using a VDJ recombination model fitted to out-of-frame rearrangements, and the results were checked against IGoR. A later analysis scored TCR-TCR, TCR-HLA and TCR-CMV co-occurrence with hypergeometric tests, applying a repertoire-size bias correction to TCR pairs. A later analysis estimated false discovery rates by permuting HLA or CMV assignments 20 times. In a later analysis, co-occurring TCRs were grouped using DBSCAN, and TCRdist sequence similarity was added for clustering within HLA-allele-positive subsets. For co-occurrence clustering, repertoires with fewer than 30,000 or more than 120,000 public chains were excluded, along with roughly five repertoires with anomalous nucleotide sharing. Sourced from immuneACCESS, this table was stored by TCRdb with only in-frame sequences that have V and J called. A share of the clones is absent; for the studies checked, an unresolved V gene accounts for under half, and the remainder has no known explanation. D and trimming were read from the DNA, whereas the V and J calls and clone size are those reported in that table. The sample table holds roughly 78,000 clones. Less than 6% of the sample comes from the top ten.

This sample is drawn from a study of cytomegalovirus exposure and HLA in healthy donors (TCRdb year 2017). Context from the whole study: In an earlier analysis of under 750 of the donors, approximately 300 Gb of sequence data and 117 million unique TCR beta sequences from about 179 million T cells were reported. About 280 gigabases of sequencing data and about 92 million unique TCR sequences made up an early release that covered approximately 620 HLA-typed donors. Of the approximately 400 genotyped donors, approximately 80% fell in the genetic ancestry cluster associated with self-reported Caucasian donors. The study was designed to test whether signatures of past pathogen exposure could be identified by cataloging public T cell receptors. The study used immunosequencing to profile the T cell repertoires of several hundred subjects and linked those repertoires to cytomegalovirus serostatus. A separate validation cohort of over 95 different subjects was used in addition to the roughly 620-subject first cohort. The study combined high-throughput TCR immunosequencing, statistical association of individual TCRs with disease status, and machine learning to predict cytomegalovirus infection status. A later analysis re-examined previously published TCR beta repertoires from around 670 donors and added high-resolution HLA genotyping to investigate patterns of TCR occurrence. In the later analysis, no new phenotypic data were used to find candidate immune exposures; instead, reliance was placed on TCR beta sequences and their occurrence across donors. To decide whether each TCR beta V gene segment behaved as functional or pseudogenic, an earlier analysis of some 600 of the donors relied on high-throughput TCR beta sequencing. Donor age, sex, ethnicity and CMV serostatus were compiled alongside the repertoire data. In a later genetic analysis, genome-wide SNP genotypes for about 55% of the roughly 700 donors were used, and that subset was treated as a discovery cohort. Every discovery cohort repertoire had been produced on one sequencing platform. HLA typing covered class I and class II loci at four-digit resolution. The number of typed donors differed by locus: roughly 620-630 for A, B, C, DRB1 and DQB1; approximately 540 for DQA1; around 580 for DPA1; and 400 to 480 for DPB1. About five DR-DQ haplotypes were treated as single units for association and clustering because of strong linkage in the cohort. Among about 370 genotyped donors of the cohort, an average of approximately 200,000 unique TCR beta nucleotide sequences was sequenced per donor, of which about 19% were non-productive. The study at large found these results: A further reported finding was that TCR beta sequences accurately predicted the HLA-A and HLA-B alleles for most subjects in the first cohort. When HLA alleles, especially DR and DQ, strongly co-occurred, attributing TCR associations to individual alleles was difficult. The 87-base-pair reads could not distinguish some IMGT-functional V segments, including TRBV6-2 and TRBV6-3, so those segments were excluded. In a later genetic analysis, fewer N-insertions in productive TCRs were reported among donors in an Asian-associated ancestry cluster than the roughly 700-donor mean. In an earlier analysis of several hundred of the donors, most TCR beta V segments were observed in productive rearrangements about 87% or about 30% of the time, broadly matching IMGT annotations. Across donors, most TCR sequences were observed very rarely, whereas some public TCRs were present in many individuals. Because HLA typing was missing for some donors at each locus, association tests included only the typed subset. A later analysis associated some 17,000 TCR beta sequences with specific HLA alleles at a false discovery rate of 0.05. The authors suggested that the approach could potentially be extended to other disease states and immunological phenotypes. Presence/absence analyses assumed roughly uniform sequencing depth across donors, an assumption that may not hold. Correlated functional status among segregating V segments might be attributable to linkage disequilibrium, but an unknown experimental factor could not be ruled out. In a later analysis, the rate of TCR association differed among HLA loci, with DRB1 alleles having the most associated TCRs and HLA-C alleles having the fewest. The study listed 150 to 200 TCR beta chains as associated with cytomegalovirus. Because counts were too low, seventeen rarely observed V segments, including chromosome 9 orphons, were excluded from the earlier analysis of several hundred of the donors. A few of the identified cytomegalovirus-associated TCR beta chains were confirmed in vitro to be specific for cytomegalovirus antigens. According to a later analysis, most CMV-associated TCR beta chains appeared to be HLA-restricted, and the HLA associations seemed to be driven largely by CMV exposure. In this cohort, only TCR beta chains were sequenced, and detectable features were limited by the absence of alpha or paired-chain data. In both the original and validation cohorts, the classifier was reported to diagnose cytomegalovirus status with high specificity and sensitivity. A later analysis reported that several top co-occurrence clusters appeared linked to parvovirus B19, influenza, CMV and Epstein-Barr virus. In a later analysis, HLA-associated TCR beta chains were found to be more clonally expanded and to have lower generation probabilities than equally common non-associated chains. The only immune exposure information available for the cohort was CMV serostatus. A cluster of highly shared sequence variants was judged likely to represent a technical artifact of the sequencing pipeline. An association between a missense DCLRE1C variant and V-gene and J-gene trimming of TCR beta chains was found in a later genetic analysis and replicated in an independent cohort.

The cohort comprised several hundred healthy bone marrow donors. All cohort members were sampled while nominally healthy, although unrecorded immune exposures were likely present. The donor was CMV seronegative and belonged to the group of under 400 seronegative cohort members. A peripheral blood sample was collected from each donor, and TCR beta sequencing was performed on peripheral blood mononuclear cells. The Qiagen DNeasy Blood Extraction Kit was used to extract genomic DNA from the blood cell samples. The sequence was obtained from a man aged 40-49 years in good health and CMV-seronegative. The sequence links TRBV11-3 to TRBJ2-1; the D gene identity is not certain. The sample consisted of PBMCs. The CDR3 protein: CASSLDLAFF. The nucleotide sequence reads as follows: TGTGCCAGCAGCTTAGATCTGGCGTTCTTC.